This T cell receptor (beta chain) was sequenced in a study of technical replicates of blood from a handful of donors. Germline V gene data show CDR1 as SGHRS and CDR2 as YFSETQ. The CDR3 consists of 12 residues. The germline V and J ends were trimmed by 6 bases and 6 bases, with 9 bases remaining between them. The repertoire was sequenced with immunoSEQ multiplex PCR; TCRdb's copy has only in-frame clones and lacks some. The table lists about 93,000 clones, 95% of them singletons. Sequencing was done on a sample of T cells isolated from PBMCs. The chain links TRBV5-1 to TRBJ2-2, with a possible D match to TRBD1 (5 bases). This sequence originates from a human donor in good health. The CDR3, as DNA: TGCGCCAGCAAACAGGTGCCCGGGGAGCTGTTTTTT. Amino acids: CASKQVPGELFF.